What follows is one T cell receptor (beta chain) and its context. Its cognate antigen is unknown. Unmatched junction bases numbered 15, after V lost 5 bases and J lost 2 bases. The CDR3 is 18 amino acids. Per germline, CDR1 SGHTA and CDR2 FQGNSA. These data originate in a study of T cells after yellow fever vaccination. Study observations and caveats: Abundant contaminating clonotypes from the bulk population could appear in FACS-sorted repertoires.

For TCR, cDNA came from 5'RACE template switching, which added a universal primer site and UMIs. TCRdb independently ran MiXCR on the 5' RACE reads; one entry per CDR3 protein. The sample consists of about 310,000 distinct CDR3 sequences, around 4% of them appearing once. The source was PBMCs, collected on the day of the yellow fever booster vaccination. The chain has TRBV7-2 and TRBJ2-3; 8 nucleotides agree with TRBD2. This receptor was identified in a man aged 18-30 years who received the YFV17D yellow fever vaccine. CDR3: CASSPPPGSGGFTDTQYF. CDR3 coding DNA: TGTGCCAGCAGCCCTCCCCCCGGAAGCGGGGGATTCACAGATACGCAGTATTTT.